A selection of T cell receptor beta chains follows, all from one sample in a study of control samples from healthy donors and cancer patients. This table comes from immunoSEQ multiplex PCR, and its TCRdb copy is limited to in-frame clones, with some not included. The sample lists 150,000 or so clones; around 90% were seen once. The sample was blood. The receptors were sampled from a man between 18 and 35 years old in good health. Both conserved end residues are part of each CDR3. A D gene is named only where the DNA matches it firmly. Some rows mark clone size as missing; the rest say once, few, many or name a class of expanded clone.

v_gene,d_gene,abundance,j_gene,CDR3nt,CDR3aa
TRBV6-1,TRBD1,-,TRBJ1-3,TGTGCCAGCAGTGAAATGGGGACAGGGAAGGTCCCTTCTGGAAACACCATATATTTT,CASSEMGTGKVPSGNTIYF
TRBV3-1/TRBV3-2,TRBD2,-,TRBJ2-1,TGTGCCAGCAGCCAAGATAGGGGTTTAGCGGGGGGGCCAAGGGATGAGCAGTTCTTC,CASSQDRGLAGGPRDEQFF
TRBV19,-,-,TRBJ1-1,TGTGCCAGTAGTTTAGGGTACACTGAAGCTTTCTTT,CASSLGYTEAFF
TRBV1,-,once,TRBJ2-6,TGCACCAGCAGCCAAGAGGGGGGACTAGCCTTCTCTGGGGCCAACGTCCTGACTTTC,CTSSQEGGLAFSGANVLTF
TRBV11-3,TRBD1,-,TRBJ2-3,TGTGCCAGCAGTACCGGGACAGGGTACACAGATACGCAGTATTTT,CASSTGTGYTDTQYF
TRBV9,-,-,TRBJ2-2,TGTGCCAGCAGCGTAAACAGGGCGGCCACCGGGGAGCTGTTTTTT,CASSVNRAATGELFF
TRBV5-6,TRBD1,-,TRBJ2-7,TGTGCCAGCAGCTTGGGGACAGGGGGCTACGAGCAGTACTTC,CASSLGTGGYEQYF
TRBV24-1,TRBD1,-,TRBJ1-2,TGTGCCACGACACAGGGGGACCCCAACTATGACTACACCTTC,CATTQGDPNYDYTF
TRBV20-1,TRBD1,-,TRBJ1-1,TGCAGTGCTACTAGGGGGCCGGTCGCTTTCTTT,CSATRGPVAFF
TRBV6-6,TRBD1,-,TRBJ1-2,TGTGCCAGCAGTTCGGACAGGGGGTTCTATGGCTACACCTTC,CASSSDRGFYGYTF
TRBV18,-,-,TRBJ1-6,TGTGCCAGCGCCAGGCAGGTGGATAATTCACCCCTCCACTTT,CASARQVDNSPLHF
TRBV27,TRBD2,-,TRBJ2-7,TGTGCCAGCAGTTCGGGACTAGCGGGGGGGCAGGAGTACTTC,CASSSGLAGGQEYF
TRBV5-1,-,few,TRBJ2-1,TGCGCCAGCAGCTTGGGTATCCTAAACAATGAGCAGTTCTTC,CASSLGILNNEQFF
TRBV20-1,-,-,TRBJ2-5,TGCAGTGCTAGAAGGGAGACCCAGTACTTC,CSARRETQYF
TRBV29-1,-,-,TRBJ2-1,TGCAGCGTTGACACCGGGGGTTCTTACAATGAGCAGTTCTTC,CSVDTGGSYNEQFF
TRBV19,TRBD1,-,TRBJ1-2,TGTGCCAGTAGTATTCCGGACAGGTTGGGACCCTATGGCTACACCTTC,CASSIPDRLGPYGYTF
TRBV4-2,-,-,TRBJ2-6,TGTGCCAGCAGCCAAGATCCCCAGGGTGGGGCCAACGTCCTGACTTTC,CASSQDPQGGANVLTF
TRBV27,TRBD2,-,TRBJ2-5,TGTGCCAGCAGTTTATTGACTAGCGGGGGCCCAGAGACCCAGTACTTC,CASSLLTSGGPETQYF
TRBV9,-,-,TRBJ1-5,TGTGCCAGCAGCGGGGGGGGAATGAGCAATCAGCCCCAGCATTTT,CASSGGGMSNQPQHF
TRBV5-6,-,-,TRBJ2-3,TGTGCCAGCAGCTTAGTTGATACGCAGTATTTT,CASSLVDTQYF
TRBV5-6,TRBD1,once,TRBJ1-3,TGTGCCAGCAGCCCCACAGGGGGCACTGGAAACACCATATATTTT,CASSPTGGTGNTIYF
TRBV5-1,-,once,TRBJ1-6,TGCGCCAGCAGCTTGGTTTACGGGATGGATAATTCACCCCTCCACTTT,CASSLVYGMDNSPLHF
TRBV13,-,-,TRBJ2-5,TGTGCCAGCAGCTTAGATGGGGAGACCCAGTACTTC,CASSLDGETQYF
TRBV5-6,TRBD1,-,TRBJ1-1,TGTGCCAGCAAACAGGGGGCTGGGAACACTGAAGCTTTCTTT,CASKQGAGNTEAFF
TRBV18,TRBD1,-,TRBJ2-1,TGTGCCAGCTCACCAGGGACAGGGCCATACAATGAGCAGTTCTTC,CASSPGTGPYNEQFF
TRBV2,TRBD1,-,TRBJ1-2,TGTGCCAGCAGCCATCAGGGGGCACATTACTATGGCTACACCTTC,CASSHQGAHYYGYTF
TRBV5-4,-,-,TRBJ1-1,TGTGCCAGCTTGGCCACACAGGCCTCCACTGAAGCTTTCTTT,CASLATQASTEAFF
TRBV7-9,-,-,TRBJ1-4,TGTGCCAGCAGCCAATCCCGACAGGAAAAACTGTTTTTT,CASSQSRQEKLFF
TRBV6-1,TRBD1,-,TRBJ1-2,TGTGCCAGCAGTGAACCGACAGGGGGGTACGGCTACACCTTC,CASSEPTGGYGYTF